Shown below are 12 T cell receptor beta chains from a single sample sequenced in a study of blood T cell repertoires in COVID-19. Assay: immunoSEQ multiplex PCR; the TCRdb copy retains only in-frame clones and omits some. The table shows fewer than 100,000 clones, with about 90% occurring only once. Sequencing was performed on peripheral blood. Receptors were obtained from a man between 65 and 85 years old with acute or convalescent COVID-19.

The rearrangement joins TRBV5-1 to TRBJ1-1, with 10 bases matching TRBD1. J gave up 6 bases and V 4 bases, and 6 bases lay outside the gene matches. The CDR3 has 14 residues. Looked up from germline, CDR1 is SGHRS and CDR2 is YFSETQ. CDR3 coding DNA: TGCGCCAGCAGCGCACGACAGGGGGCCTCTGAAGCTTTCTTT. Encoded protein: CASSARQGASEAFF.

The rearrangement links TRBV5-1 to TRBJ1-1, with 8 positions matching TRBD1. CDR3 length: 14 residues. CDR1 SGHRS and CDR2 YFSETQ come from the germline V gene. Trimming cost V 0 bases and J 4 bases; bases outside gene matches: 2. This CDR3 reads CASSLGTGLTEAFF. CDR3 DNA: TGCGCCAGCAGCTTGGGGACAGGGCTCACTGAAGCTTTCTTT.

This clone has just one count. The CDR3 here is CASSTNRGLGDQPQHF. The CDR3 DNA follows: TGTGCCAGCAGTACCAACAGGGGGCTGGGGGATCAGCCCCAGCATTTT. The chain has TRBV6-2 or TRBV6-3 and TRBJ1-5, with 9 bases fitting TRBD1. The J segment lost 5 bases and the V segment lost 5 bases, leaving 10 bases of the junction unmatched. Germline V CDR1 and CDR2: MNHEY, SVGEGT. CDR3 length: 16 amino acids.

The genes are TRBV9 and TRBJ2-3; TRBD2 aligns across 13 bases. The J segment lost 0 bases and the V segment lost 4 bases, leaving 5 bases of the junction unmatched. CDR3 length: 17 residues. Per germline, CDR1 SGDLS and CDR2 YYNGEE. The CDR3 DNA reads TGTGCCAGCAGCTTCACGACTAGCGGGGGGAGCACAGATACGCAGTATTTT. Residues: CASSFTTSGGSTDTQYF.

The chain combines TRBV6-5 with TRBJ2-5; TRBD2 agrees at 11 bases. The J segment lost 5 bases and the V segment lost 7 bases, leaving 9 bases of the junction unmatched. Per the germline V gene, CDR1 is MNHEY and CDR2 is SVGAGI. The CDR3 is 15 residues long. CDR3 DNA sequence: TGTGCCAGCATCTATAGCGGGGGGGCGGGTGAGACCCAGTACTTC. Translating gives CASIYSGGAGETQYF.

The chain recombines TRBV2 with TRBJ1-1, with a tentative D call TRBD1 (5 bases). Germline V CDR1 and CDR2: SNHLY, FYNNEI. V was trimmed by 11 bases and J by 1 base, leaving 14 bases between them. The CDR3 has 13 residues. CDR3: CAGVRDRNTEAFF. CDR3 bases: TGTGCCGGGGTACGTGACAGGAACACTGAAGCTTTCTTT.

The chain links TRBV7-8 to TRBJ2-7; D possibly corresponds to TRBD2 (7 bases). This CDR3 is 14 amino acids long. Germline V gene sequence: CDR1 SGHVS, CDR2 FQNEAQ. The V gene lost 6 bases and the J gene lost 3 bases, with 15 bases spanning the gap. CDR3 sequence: CASSRGGMSYEQYF. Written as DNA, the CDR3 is TGTGCCAGCAGTAGGGGGGGAATGAGCTACGAGCAGTACTTC.

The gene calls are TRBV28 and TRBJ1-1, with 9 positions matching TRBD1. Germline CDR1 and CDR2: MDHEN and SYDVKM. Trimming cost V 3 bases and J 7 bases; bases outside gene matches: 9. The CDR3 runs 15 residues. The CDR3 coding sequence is TGTGCCAGCAGTTTGGGGACAGGGAGGGGTGTTGAAGCTTTCTTT. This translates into CASSLGTGRGVEAFF.

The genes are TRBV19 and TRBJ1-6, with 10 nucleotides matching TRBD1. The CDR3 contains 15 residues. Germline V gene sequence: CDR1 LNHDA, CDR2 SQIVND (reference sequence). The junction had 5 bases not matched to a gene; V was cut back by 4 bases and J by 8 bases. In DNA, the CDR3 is TGTGCCAGTAGTAAGGGACAGGGGCGGGATTCACCCCTCCACTTT. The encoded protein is CASSKGQGRDSPLHF. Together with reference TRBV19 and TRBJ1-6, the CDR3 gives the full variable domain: DGGITQSPKYLFRKEGQNVTLSCEQNLNHDAMYWYRQDPGQGLRLIYYSQIVNDFQKGDIAEGYSVSREKKESFPLTVTSAQKNPTAFYLCASSKGQGRDSPLHFGNGTRLTVT.

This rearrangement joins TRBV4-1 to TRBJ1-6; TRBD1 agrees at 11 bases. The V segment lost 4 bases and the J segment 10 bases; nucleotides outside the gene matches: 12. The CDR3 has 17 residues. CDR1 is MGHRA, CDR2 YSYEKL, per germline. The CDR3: CASSRTGGFYGDSPLHF. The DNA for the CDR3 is TGCGCCAGCAGCCGGACAGGGGGCTTTTACGGTGACTCACCCCTCCACTTT.

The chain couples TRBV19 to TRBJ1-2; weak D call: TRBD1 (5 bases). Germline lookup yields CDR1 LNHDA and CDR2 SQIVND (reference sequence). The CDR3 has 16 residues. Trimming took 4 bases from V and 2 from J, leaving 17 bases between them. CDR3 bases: TGTGCCAGTAGTACCCATTCCGACAGACAGAACTATGGCTACACCTTC. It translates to CASSTHSDRQNYGYTF.

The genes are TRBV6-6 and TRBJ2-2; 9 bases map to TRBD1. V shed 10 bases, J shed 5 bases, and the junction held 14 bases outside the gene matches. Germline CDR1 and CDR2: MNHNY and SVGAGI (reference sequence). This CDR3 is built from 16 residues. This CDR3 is CATKTVGTGWTGELFF. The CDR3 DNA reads TGTGCCACCAAGACGGTCGGGACAGGGTGGACCGGGGAGCTGTTTTTT.